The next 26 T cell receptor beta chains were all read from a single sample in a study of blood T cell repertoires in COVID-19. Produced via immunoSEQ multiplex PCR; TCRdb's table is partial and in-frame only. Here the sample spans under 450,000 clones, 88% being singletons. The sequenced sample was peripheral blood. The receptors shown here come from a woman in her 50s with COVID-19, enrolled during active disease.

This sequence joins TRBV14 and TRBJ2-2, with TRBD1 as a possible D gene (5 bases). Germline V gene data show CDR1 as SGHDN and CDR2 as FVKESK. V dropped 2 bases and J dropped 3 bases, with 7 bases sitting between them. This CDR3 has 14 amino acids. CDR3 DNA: TGTGCCAGCAGCCAAATAGGGGACACCGGGGAGCTGTTTTTT. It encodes CASSQIGDTGELFF.

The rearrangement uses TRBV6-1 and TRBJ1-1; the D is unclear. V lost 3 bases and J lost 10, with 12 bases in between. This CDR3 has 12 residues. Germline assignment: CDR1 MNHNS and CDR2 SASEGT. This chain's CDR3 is CASSETRLLAFF. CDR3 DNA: TGTGCCAGCAGTGAGACGCGGCTCCTAGCTTTCTTT.

CDR3 loop: CASSLGPGRFPGELFF. The CDR3 DNA reads TGTGCCAGCAGCTTAGGCCCAGGGCGCTTCCCCGGGGAGCTGTTTTTT. The chain has TRBV11-2 and TRBJ2-2, with D maybe TRBD1 (5 bases). Trimming removed 1 base at V and 6 bases at J, with 15 bases between. Per germline, CDR1 SGHAT and CDR2 FQNNGV. The length of the CDR3 is 16 residues.

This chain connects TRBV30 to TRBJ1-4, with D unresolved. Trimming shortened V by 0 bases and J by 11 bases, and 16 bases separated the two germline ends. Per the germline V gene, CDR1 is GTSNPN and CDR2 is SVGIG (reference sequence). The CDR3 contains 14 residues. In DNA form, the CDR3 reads TGTGCCTGGAGTGTATCGGGTATTTCTCGGAAACTGTTTTTT. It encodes CAWSVSGISRKLFF.

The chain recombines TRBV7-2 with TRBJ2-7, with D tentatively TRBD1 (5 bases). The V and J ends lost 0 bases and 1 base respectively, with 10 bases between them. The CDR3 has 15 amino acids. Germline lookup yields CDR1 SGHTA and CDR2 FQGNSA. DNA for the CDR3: TGTGCCAGCAGCTTAGCGACAGCCCGGTCCTACGAGCAGTACTTC. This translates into CASSLATARSYEQYF.

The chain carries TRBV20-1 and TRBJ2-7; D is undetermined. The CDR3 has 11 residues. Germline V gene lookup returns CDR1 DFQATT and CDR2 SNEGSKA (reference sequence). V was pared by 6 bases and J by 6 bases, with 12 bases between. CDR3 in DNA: TGCAGTGCCGGAGCACCTCCCGAGCAGTACTTC. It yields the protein CSAGAPPEQYF.

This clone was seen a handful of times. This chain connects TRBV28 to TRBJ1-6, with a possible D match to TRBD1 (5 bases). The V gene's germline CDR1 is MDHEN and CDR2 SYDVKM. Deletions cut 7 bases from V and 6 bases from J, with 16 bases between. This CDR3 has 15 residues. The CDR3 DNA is TGTGCCAGCACCACTCCCGGGGGAAGTAATTCACCCCTCCACTTT. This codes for CASTTPGGSNSPLHF.

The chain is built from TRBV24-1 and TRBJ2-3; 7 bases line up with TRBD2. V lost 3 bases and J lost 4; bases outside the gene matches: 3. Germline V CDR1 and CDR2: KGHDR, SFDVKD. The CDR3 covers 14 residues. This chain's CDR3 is CATSDKSGADTQYF. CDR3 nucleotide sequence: TGTGCCACCAGTGATAAGAGCGGGGCAGATACGCAGTATTTT.

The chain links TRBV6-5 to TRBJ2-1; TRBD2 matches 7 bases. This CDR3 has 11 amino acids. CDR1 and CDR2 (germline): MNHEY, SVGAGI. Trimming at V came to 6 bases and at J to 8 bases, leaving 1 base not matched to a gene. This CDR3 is CASSAGDEQFF. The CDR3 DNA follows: TGTGCCAGCAGCGCGGGGGATGAGCAGTTCTTC.

The DNA for the CDR3 is TGTGCCAGCAGCTTCGACAGGGGACTCGATGGCTACACCTTC. Translated: CASSFDRGLDGYTF. V usage is TRBV5-5 and J usage is TRBJ1-2; 8 positions agree with TRBD1. Germline V gives CDR1 SGHKS, CDR2 YYEKEE (reference sequence). V shed 2 bases, J shed 6 bases, and the junction held 6 bases outside the gene matches. The CDR3 is made up of 14 amino acids.

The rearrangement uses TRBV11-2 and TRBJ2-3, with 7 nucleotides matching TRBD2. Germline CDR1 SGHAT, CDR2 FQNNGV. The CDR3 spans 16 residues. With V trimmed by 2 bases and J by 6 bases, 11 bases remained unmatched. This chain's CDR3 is CASSLQTGGLPDTQYF. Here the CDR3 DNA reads TGTGCCAGCAGCTTACAGACGGGGGGATTGCCCGATACGCAGTATTTT.

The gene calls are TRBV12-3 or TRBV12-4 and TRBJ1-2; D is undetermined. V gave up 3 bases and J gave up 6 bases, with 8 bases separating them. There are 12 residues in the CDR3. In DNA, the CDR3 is TGTGCCAGCAGTTTCGGACTGAATGGCTACACCTTC. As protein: CASSFGLNGYTF.

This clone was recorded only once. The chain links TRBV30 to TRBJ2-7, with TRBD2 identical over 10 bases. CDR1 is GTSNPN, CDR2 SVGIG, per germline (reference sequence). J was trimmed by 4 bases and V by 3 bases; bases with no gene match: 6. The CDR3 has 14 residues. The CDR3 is CAWSLAGVGYEQYF. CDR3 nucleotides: TGTGCCTGGAGCCTAGCGGGGGTGGGATACGAGCAGTACTTC.

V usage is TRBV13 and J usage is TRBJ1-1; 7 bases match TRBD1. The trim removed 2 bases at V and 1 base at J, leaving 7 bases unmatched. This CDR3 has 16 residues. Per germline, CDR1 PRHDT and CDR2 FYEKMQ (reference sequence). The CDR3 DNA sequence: TGTGCCAGCAGCTTACCGTCCGGGACAGAGAACACTGAAGCTTTCTTT. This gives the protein CASSLPSGTENTEAFF.

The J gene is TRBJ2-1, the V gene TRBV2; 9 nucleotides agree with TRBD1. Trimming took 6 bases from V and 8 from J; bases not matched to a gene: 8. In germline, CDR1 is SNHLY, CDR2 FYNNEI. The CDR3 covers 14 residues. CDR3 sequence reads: CASRNRDRVDEQFF. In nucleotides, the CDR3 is TGTGCCAGCAGAAACCGGGACAGGGTCGATGAGCAGTTCTTC.

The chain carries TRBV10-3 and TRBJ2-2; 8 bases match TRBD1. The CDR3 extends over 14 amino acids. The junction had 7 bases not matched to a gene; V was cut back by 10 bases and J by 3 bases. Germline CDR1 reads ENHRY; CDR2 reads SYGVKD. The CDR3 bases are TGTGCCACCCAGGGGGCACGGGACACCGGGGAGCTGTTTTTT. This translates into CATQGARDTGELFF.

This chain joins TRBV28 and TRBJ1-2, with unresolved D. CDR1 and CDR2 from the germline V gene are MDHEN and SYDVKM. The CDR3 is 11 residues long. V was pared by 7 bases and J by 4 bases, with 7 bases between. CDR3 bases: TGTGCCAGCACCAACAGCTATGGCTACACCTTC. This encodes CASTNSYGYTF.

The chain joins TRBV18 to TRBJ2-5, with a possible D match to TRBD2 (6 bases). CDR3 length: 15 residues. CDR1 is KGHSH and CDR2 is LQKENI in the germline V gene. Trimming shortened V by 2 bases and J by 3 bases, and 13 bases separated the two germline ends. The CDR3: CASSPIQRVEETQYF. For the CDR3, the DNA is TGTGCCAGCTCACCAATCCAGCGGGTGGAAGAGACCCAGTACTTC.

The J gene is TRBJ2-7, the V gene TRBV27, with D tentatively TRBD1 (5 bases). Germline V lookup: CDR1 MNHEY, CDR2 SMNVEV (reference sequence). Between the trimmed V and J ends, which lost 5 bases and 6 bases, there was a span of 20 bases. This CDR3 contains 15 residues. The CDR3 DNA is TGTGCCAGCAGTCTCGAGTGGGGCAGCTCGTCCGAGCAGTACTTC. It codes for CASSLEWGSSSEQYF.

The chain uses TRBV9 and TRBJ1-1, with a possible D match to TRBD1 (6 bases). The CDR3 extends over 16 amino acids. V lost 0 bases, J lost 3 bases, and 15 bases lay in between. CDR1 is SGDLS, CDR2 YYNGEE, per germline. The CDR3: CASSVAPVGGHTEAFF. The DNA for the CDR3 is TGTGCCAGCAGCGTAGCCCCGGTTGGGGGCCACACTGAAGCTTTCTTT.

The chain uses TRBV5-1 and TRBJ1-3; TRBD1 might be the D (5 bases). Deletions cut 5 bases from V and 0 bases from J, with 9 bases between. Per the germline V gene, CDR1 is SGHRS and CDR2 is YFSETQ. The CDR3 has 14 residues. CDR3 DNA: TGCGCCAGCAGATCTGACAGCTCTGGAAACACCATATATTTT. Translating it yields CASRSDSSGNTIYF.

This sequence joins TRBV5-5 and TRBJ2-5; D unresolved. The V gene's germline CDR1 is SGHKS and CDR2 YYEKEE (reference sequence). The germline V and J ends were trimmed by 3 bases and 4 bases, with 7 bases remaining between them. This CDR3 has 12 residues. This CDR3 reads CASSSMRETQYF. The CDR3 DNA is TGTGCCAGCAGCTCAATGCGAGAGACCCAGTACTTC.

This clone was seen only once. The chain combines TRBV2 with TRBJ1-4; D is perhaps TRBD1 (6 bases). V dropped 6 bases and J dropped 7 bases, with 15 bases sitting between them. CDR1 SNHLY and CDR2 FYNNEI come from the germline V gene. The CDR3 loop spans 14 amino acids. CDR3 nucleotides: TGTGCCAGCAGGACAGGAGGTGGTGGTGAAAAACTGTTTTTT. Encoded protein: CASRTGGGGEKLFF.

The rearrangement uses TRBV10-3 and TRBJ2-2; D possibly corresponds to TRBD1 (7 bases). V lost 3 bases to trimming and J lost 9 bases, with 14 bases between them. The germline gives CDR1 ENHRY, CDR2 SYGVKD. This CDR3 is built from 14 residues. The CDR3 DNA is TGTGCCATCAGTGATTCAGGGGGGCACCGGGAGCTGTTTTTT. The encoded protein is CAISDSGGHRELFF.

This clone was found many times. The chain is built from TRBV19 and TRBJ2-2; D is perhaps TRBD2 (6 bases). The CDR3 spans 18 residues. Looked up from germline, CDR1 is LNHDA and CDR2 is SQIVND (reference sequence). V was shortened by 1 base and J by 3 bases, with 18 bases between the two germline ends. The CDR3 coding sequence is TGTGCCAGTAGTATAGGGCAGCTCCGGGGGTACTACACCGGGGAGCTGTTTTTT. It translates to CASSIGQLRGYYTGELFF.

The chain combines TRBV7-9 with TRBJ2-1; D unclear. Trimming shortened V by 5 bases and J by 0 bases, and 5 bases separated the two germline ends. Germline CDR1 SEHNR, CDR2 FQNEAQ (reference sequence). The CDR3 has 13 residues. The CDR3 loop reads CASSPSSYNEQFF. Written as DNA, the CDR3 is TGTGCCAGCAGCCCCAGCTCCTACAATGAGCAGTTCTTC.